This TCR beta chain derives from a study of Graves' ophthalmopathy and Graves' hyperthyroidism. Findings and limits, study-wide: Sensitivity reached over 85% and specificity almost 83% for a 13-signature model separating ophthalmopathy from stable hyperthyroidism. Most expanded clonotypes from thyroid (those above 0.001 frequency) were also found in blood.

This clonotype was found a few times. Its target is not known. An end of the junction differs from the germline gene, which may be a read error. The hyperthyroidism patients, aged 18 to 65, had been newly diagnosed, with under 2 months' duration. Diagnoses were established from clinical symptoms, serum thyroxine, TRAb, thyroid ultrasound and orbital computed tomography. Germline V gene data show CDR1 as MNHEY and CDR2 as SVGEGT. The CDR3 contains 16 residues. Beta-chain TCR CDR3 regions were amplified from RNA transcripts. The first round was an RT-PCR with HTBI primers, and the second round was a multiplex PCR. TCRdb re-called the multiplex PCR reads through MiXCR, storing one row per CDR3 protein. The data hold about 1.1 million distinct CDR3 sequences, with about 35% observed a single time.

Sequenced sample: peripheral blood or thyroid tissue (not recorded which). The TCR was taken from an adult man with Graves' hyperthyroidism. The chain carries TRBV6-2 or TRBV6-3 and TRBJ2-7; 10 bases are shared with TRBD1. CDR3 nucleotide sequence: TGTGCCAGCAGTAACTCCTGGGACAGGGGCATCTACGAGCAGTACTTC. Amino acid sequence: CASSNSWDRGIYEQYF.